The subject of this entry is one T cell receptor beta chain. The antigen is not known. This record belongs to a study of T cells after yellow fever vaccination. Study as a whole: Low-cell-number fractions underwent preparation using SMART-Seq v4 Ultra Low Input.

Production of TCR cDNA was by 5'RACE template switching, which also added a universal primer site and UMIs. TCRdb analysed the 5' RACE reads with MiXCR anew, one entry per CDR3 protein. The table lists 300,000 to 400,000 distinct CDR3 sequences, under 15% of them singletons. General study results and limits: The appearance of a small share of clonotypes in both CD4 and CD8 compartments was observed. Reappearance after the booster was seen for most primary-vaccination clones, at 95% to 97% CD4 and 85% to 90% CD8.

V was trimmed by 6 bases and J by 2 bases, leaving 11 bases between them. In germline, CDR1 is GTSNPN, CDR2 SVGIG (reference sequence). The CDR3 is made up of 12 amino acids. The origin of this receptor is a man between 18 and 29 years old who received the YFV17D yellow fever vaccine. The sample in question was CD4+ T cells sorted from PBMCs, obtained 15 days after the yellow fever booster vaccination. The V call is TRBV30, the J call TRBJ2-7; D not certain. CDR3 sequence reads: CACVHRTYEQYF. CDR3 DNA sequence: TGTGCCTGTGTCCATCGGACCTACGAGCAGTACTTC.